Each of the 14 T cell receptor beta chains below was sequenced from the same sample in a study of Ad26.COV2.S vaccination and SARS-CoV-2 variants. Treatment indicated: around 19 received Ad26.COV2.S at low or high dose, single or two shots; 5 received placebo; per-sample allocation not given. The samples were gathered on day 63 after the first injection of vaccine or placebo. TCRdb keeps only in-frame clones here, not all; method: immunoSEQ multiplex PCR. The repertoire holds around 400,000 clones, with roughly 90% as singletons. This sample comprised peripheral blood, obtained in a trial of Ad26.COV2.S vaccine versus placebo. Receptor source: a person between 18 and 59 years old who received the Ad26.COV2.S COVID-19 vaccine or a placebo.

V usage is TRBV2 and J usage is TRBJ2-7; D is ambiguous. CDR3 size: 14 residues. V dropped 7 bases and J dropped 1 base, with 14 bases sitting between them. Germline assignment: CDR1 SNHLY and CDR2 FYNNEI. The CDR3, as DNA: TGTGCCAGCAATCCCGGGCCCCAATCCTACGAGCAGTACTTC. It yields the protein CASNPGPQSYEQYF.

The chain employs TRBV11-2 and TRBJ1-2; D is undetermined. Germline V gene data show CDR1 as SGHAT and CDR2 as FQNNGV. This CDR3 has 14 amino acids. V dropped 1 base and J dropped 2 bases, with 8 bases sitting between them. The CDR3 DNA sequence: TGTGCCAGCAGCTTAGGTGGCGGAAACTATGGCTACACCTTC. Translating gives CASSLGGGNYGYTF.

This chain links TRBV28 with TRBJ2-7, with D perhaps TRBD2 (5 bases). Germline V gives CDR1 MDHEN, CDR2 SYDVKM. V was cut by 5 bases and J by 2 bases, with 16 bases left in between. The CDR3 extends over 15 amino acids. The CDR3 loop is CASSGLQGIPYEQYF. As DNA, the CDR3 is TGTGCCAGCAGTGGACTCCAAGGGATTCCCTACGAGCAGTACTTC.

This chain connects TRBV6-2 or TRBV6-3 to TRBJ2-7, with TRBD2 matching 7 bases. The CDR3 consists of 14 residues. V was clipped by 3 bases and J by 3 bases; unmatched bases: 5. Germline lookup yields CDR1 MNHEY and CDR2 SVGEGT. CDR3 in amino acids: CASSYGAGLYEQYF. Written as DNA, the CDR3 is TGTGCCAGCAGTTATGGAGCGGGACTCTACGAGCAGTACTTC.

CDR3 in amino acids: CATTGGDWDTEAFF. The CDR3 bases are TGTGCCACCACAGGGGGCGATTGGGACACTGAAGCTTTCTTT. The chain carries TRBV10-3 and TRBJ1-1; 9 bases agree with TRBD1. Germline V CDR1 and CDR2: ENHRY, SYGVKD. This CDR3 has 14 amino acids. The V segment lost 10 bases and the J segment 3 bases; nucleotides outside the gene matches: 9.

This chain uses TRBV7-9 with TRBJ1-5; 7 positions match TRBD1. CDR1 is SEHNR, CDR2 FQNEAQ, per germline (reference sequence). With V trimmed by 1 base and J by 6 bases, 0 bases remained unmatched. There are 13 residues in the CDR3. The chain's CDR3 is CASSLDRGQPQHF. CDR3 in DNA: TGTGCCAGCAGCTTAGACAGGGGTCAGCCCCAGCATTTT.

The chain links TRBV24-1 to TRBJ2-1; possibly TRBD2 for D (5 bases). Trimming shortened V by 0 bases and J by 5 bases, and 10 bases separated the two germline ends. Germline assignment: CDR1 KGHDR and CDR2 SFDVKD. The CDR3 loop spans 15 amino acids. CDR3 region: CATSDLQDFDNEQFF. CDR3 nucleotide sequence: TGTGCCACCAGTGATTTGCAGGACTTCGACAATGAGCAGTTCTTC.

The chain is built from TRBV5-8 and TRBJ2-5; tentatively, D is TRBD2 (7 bases). V lost 10 bases, J lost 1 base, and 17 bases lay in between. Germline CDR1 and CDR2: SGHTS and YDEGEE. This CDR3 region has 14 residues. CDR3 sequence: CAGAGGRIQETQYF. The CDR3 DNA follows: TGTGCCGGAGCCGGGGGGCGCATCCAAGAGACCCAGTACTTC.

This clone was seen only once. The rearrangement uses TRBV20-1 and TRBJ2-5, with D perhaps TRBD2 (6 bases). This CDR3 contains 13 residues. V was trimmed by 3 bases and J by 2 bases, leaving 10 bases between them. The germline V gene has CDR1 DFQATT and CDR2 SNEGSKA (reference sequence). The DNA of the CDR3 is TGCAGTGCTAGTGGGGGAGGACAAGAGACCCAGTACTTC. Amino acid sequence: CSASGGGQETQYF.

The chain is built from TRBV15 and TRBJ1-5, with unresolved D. V was pared by 5 bases and J by 4 bases, with 9 bases between. The CDR3 has 13 amino acids. Germline CDR1 is LNHNV and CDR2 is YYDKDF (reference sequence). CDR3 region: CATSLIGNQPQHF. The CDR3 nucleotides are TGTGCCACCAGCTTAATTGGGAATCAGCCCCAGCATTTT.

This rearrangement joins TRBV11-2 to TRBJ1-6, with D hard to call. The CDR3 contains 14 residues. V lost 5 bases to trimming and J lost 4 bases, with 9 bases between them. In germline, CDR1 is SGHAT, CDR2 FQNNGV. The CDR3 DNA follows: TGTGCCAGCAGCCTCCGGTCGTATAATTCACCCCTCCACTTT. Its translation is CASSLRSYNSPLHF.

V usage is TRBV7-3 and J usage is TRBJ2-7, with D possibly being TRBD1 or TRBD2 (5 bases each). Trimming removed 5 bases from V and 5 bases from J, with 13 bases in between. Germline CDR1 is SGHTA and CDR2 is FQGTGA. The CDR3 runs 13 residues. CDR3 coding DNA: TGTGCCAGCAGCCGAGGTCTGGGGGACGAGCAGTACTTC. It yields the protein CASSRGLGDEQYF.

The chain couples TRBV7-2 to TRBJ2-1, with D unclear. Trimming left V 5 bases short and J 9 bases short, with 11 bases between. The CDR3 has 12 amino acids. Germline CDR1 is SGHTA and CDR2 is FQGNSA. The CDR3 DNA sequence: TGTGCCAGCAGCCGCCCGTCTTTTGAGCAGTTCTTC. This sequence encodes CASSRPSFEQFF. The full variable domain, rest sourced from reference TRBV7-2 and TRBJ2-1, is GAGVSQSPSNKVTEKGKDVELRCDPISGHTALYWYRQSLGQGLEFLIYFQGNSAPDKSGLPSDRFSAERTGGSVSTLTIQRTQQEDSAVYLCASSRPSFEQFFGPGTRLTVL.

The chain recombines TRBV30 with TRBJ1-5, with D uncertain. Germline CDR1 is GTSNPN and CDR2 is SVGIG (reference sequence). Trimming took 4 bases from V and 0 from J, leaving 7 bases between them. This CDR3 is 13 amino acids long. CDR3 sequence reads: CAWTGSSNQPQHF. The CDR3 bases are TGTGCCTGGACTGGCAGTAGCAATCAGCCCCAGCATTTT. Combining the CDR3 with reference TRBV30 and TRBJ1-5 gives the whole variable domain SQTIHQWPATLVQPVGSPLSLECTVEGTSNPNLYWYRQAAGRGLQLLFYSVGIGQISSEVPQNLSASRPQDRQFILSSKKLLLSDSGFYLCAWTGSSNQPQHFGDGTRLSIL.